The 18 T cell receptor beta chains below all came from one sample that was sequenced in a study of blood T cells in healthy people across ages (dated by TCRdb to about 2015). The protocol used for the library was 5' RACE. TCRdb records Illumina HiSeq 2500 as the sequencer. The second PCR ran for roughly 7 to 12 cycles and used a J-beta primer mix along with a sample-barcoded 5' primer. TCRdb cleaned the public reads at Q25 with fastp, built clones with MiXCR and kept in-frame beta chains. Rows matching on CDR3 protein sequence are summarized as one entry with the most common DNA and genes. The sample yields 1.2 million to 1.5 million distinct CDR3 sequences; 35% to 45% were counted once. The biggest ten clones account for under 8% of the sample. The sequencing input was blood. The receptors were gathered from a woman between 18 and 29 years old in good health.

This chain links TRBV29-1 with TRBJ2-5; D is tentatively TRBD1 or TRBD2 (7 bases each). CDR1 SQVTM and CDR2 ANQGSEA come from the germline V gene. Trimming pared 7 bases from V and 4 bases from J, leaving 16 bases between. The CDR3 is 13 amino acids. CDR3 loop: CSGGAGGVETQYF. The CDR3 bases are TGCAGCGGTGGGGCAGGGGGGGTAGAGACCCAGTACTTC.

The rearrangement joins TRBV4-1 to TRBJ2-3; tentatively, D is TRBD1 (5 bases). CDR3 length equals 14 residues. Germline V lookup: CDR1 MGHRA, CDR2 YSYEKL. Deletions cut 1 base from V and 5 bases from J, with 10 bases between. CDR3 amino acids: CASSQAGSGDTQYF. For the CDR3, the DNA is TGCGCCAGCAGCCAAGCAGGGTCGGGAGATACGCAGTATTTT.

The J gene is TRBJ2-1, the V gene TRBV19; TRBD2 aligns across 9 bases. With 3 bases clipped from V and 12 bases from J, the junction kept 12 bases outside the gene matches. Germline CDR1 and CDR2: LNHDA and SQIVND (reference sequence). CDR3 length equals 15 residues. CDR3 loop: CASSIGAGGPVGQFF. CDR3 DNA sequence: TGTGCCAGTAGTATCGGCGCGGGAGGGCCGGTAGGGCAGTTCTTC.

This clonotype was found a few times. The V call is TRBV3-1, the J call TRBJ2-7; 9 bases are shared with TRBD2. Germline CDR1 is LGHDT and CDR2 is YNNKEL (reference sequence). This CDR3 comprises 16 residues. V lost 1 base, J lost 2 bases, and 6 bases stayed unmatched. In DNA form, the CDR3 reads TGTGCCAGCAGCCAAGGACTAGCGGTAGCCCCCTACGAGCAGTACTTC. Residues: CASSQGLAVAPYEQYF.

The chain is built from TRBV7-9 and TRBJ2-3, with 9 bases identical to TRBD2. The germline gives CDR1 SEHNR, CDR2 FQNEAQ (reference sequence). The CDR3 runs 15 residues. The J segment lost 4 bases and the V segment lost 5 bases, leaving 7 bases of the junction unmatched. Written as DNA, the CDR3 is TGTGCCAGCAGCCGTTCTCTAGCGGGGCCAGATACGCAGTATTTT. Its protein is CASSRSLAGPDTQYF.

The rearrangement uses TRBV12-3 or TRBV12-4 and TRBJ1-3; D unresolved. The V gene lost 2 bases and the J gene lost 11 bases, with 13 bases spanning the gap. This CDR3 is 13 amino acids long. CDR3 region: CASSLPWPGSIYF. The CDR3 DNA reads TGTGCCAGCAGTTTACCGTGGCCAGGTTCCATATATTTT.

J is TRBJ2-5 and V is TRBV12-3 or TRBV12-4, with 7 bases matching TRBD1. After removal of 8 bases from V and 2 bases from J, the junction contained 8 bases not matched to a gene. There are 14 residues in the CDR3. The CDR3 DNA follows: TGTGCCAGCGGCCCACAGGGGATTCAAGAGACCCAGTACTTC. Translated: CASGPQGIQETQYF.

The chain combines TRBV20-1 with TRBJ2-5; 13 nucleotides agree with TRBD2. The V gene end was trimmed by 5 bases and the J gene end by 0 bases; junction bases not matched to a gene: 9. The germline V gene has CDR1 DFQATT and CDR2 SNEGSKA (reference sequence). This CDR3 region has 17 residues. The CDR3 nucleotides read TGCAGTGCTGCGTCCGGGACTAGCGGGGCGTACCAAGAGACCCAGTACTTC. This encodes CSAASGTSGAYQETQYF.

J is TRBJ1-1 and V is TRBV5-1; D not resolved. The CDR3 contains 14 residues. V lost 4 bases and J lost 1, with 11 bases in between. Germline CDR1 SGHRS, CDR2 YFSETQ. This chain's CDR3 is CASSVEVQNTEAFF. The DNA for the CDR3 is TGCGCCAGCAGCGTGGAAGTCCAGAACACTGAAGCTTTCTTT.

This clonotype came up a few times. This sequence joins TRBV20-1 and TRBJ2-7; 7 bases align to TRBD2. Germline V CDR1 and CDR2: DFQATT, SNEGSKA (reference sequence). V was pared by 0 bases and J by 4 bases, with 9 bases of the junction left unmatched. The CDR3 runs 15 residues. CDR3 bases: TGCAGTGCTAGAGATAGGGCGGGAGCACGGTACGAGCAGTACTTC. Its translation: CSARDRAGARYEQYF.

This clonotype was observed a few times. V usage is TRBV24-1 and J usage is TRBJ2-1, with TRBD2 as a possible D gene (5 bases). The CDR3 runs 17 residues. Trimming shortened V by 4 bases and J by 5 bases, and 20 bases separated the two germline ends. Germline V gene lookup returns CDR1 KGHDR and CDR2 SFDVKD. CDR3 nucleotide sequence: TGTGCCACCAGTGAACGCGGTAGTGGGAGCGCCGACAATGAGCAGTTCTTC. Protein sequence: CATSERGSGSADNEQFF.

V is TRBV20-1 and J is TRBJ2-5, with 12 bases lining up with TRBD2. The CDR3 contains 12 residues. Germline V gives CDR1 DFQATT, CDR2 SNEGSKA (reference sequence). With 5 bases clipped from V and 13 bases from J, the junction kept 8 bases outside the gene matches. The CDR3 reads CSAPLAGGPAYF. The CDR3, as DNA: TGCAGTGCTCCCCTAGCGGGGGGGCCAGCGTACTTC.

The chain has TRBV5-1 and TRBJ2-7; a weak D match, TRBD2 (5 bases). The germline V gene encodes CDR1 SGHRS and CDR2 YFSETQ. This CDR3 region has 15 residues. V was shortened by 4 bases and J by 7 bases, with 21 bases between the two germline ends. The CDR3 protein is CASSPGLREGNEQYF. CDR3 DNA: TGCGCCAGCAGCCCGGGTTTGAGGGAAGGGAATGAGCAGTACTTC. Together with reference TRBV5-1 and TRBJ2-7, the CDR3 gives the full variable domain: KAGVTQTPRYLIKTRGQQVTLSCSPISGHRSVSWYQQTPGQGLQFLFEYFSETQRNKGNFPGRFSGRQFSNSRSEMNVSTLELGDSALYLCASSPGLREGNEQYFGPGTRLTVT.

This chain links TRBV12-3 or TRBV12-4 with TRBJ1-5; D is undetermined. The CDR3 length is 13 residues. Between the trimmed V and J ends, which lost 6 bases and 6 bases, there was a span of 12 bases. The CDR3 loop reads CASSPGVIQPQHF. In DNA form, the CDR3 reads TGTGCCAGCAGCCCCGGGGTGATTCAGCCCCAGCATTTT.

This clonotype has a handful of counts. For the CDR3, the DNA is TGTGCCAGCAGCCCCTCCGGGACTAGCGGGCCCTCTAGCACAGATACGCAGTATTTT. Amino acids: CASSPSGTSGPSSTDTQYF. The chain uses TRBV11-2 and TRBJ2-3; 12 positions agree with TRBD2. Per the germline V gene, CDR1 is SGHAT and CDR2 is FQNNGV. The J segment lost 0 bases and the V segment lost 5 bases, leaving 12 bases of the junction unmatched. The CDR3 loop spans 19 amino acids. The entire variable domain, with the rest obtained from reference TRBV11-2 and TRBJ2-3, is as follows: EAGVAQSPRYKIIEKRQSVAFWCNPISGHATLYWYQQILGQGPKLLIQFQNNGVVDDSQLPKDRFSAERLKGVDSTLKIQPAKLEDSAVYLCASSPSGTSGPSSTDTQYFGPGTRLTVL.

This clonotype was counted between two and nine times. The DNA of the CDR3 is TGCGCCAGCAGCTTACAGGGACGAGCGGGGGAGGAGACCCAGTACTTC. Protein product: CASSLQGRAGEETQYF. V usage is TRBV5-1 and J usage is TRBJ2-5, with TRBD2 identical over 8 bases. Losses at the gene ends were 2 bases for V and 5 bases for J; bases not matched to a gene: 11. Germline CDR1 and CDR2: SGHRS and YFSETQ. This CDR3 is built from 16 residues.

In this sample, this clonotype turned up once. This rearrangement joins TRBV21-1 to TRBJ2-7; the table's D gene call, TRBD2, was not cross checked with the DNA. TRBV21-1 is marked as a pseudogene. The CDR3 is made up of 11 amino acids. CDR3 nucleotide sequence: TGTGCCAGCGCGGGACGGTGCGAGCAGTACTTC. Translating gives CASAGRCEQYF.

This clonotype was counted between two and nine times. V gene TRBV2 combines with J gene TRBJ2-7; 10 bases agree with TRBD1. This CDR3 region has 15 residues. Losses at the gene ends were 3 bases for V and 2 bases for J; bases not matched to a gene: 4. Germline CDR1 is SNHLY and CDR2 is FYNNEI. CDR3 residues: CASSDGTGAPYEQYF. DNA for the CDR3: TGTGCCAGCAGTGACGGGACAGGGGCCCCCTACGAGCAGTACTTC.